One T cell receptor (beta chain) is described in this entry. The antigen this receptor binds is unknown. Nothing much larger sits one base from this clone, and base qualities are not available. Other nucleotide sequences from this sample produce the same CDR3. Receptors were amplified or captured by the immunoSEQ multiplex PCR assay. RNA was extracted from all samples and reverse transcribed into cDNA, which served as template for TCR sequencing. SuperScript III was used for first-strand cDNA synthesis, primed with a 2:1 mix of oligo-dT and random hexamers. Amplification bias was assessed with a synthetic immune receptor repertoire, and residual bias was removed computationally. For the original study's pipeline: Raw reads were preprocessed for error removal, and CDR3 was defined according to IMGT conventions as running from the conserved cysteine to phenylalanine. Clonality was computed by normalizing Shannon entropy by log2 of the number of productive unique TCRs and subtracting the result from 1. CD4 or CD8 identity of scalp clones was inferred by cross-referencing scalp TCRbeta sequences with sorted blood CD4 and CD8 repertoires. The table comes from immuneACCESS by way of TCRdb, which keeps in-frame sequences with V and J called. Part of the clones is missing from these tables; in studies checked, under half for an unresolved V gene and the rest for unknown reasons. V, J and clone size are taken as reported in that table, and D and trimming were inferred from the DNA itself. This sample holds some 120,000 clones; around 50% were observed only once. The top ten hold roughly a tenth of the sample.

Lesional scalp punch biopsies and peripheral blood were obtained from alopecia areata patients. PBMCs were separated by density centrifugation and stained for CD3, CD4 and CD8, after which CD4+ and CD8+ T cells were sorted on a FACSAria. Alopecia areata patients who were not treated were recruited through a multicenter biomarker study. Blood CD8+ T cells from about five biomarker-study patients were further sorted into NKG2D-low and NKG2D-high fractions. The CDR3 holds 11 amino acids from the cysteine to the phenylalanine. Just the 33-base CDR3 DNA is kept, in frame starting at base 1. The germline V gene gives CDR1 as SQVTM and CDR2 as ANQGSEA. V gives up 5 bases and J gives up 7 bases, and the segment between their germline ends measures 8 bases. The sample comes from a study of CD8+ T cells in alopecia areata (dated by TCRdb to 2016 to 2019). For the study in its entirety: High-throughput TCRbeta sequencing was used to examine T cell clonal expansion in alopecia areata in both the C3H/HeJ mouse model and human patients. RNA was extracted with the PAXgene miRNA kit for fixed scalp, the miRNeasy kit for PBMCs, and the RNeasy kit for mouse skin. TCRbeta CDR3 regions were amplified by immunoSEQ multiplex PCR using 35 Vbeta forward and 13 Jbeta reverse primers. Clonality in the scalp was compared among normal scalp (n=4), patchy alopecia areata scalp (n=8), and alopecia totalis/universalis scalp (n=8). In humans, TCRbeta sequencing was performed on scalp tissue and on sorted CD4+ and CD8+ peripheral blood T cells from healthy controls and from patients with patchy or totalis/universalis alopecia areata.

Here is what the overall study found, with its caveats: TCR sequences shared between patients were less clear than in mice, possibly partly because of HLA diversity in the patient population. Unlike mouse skin, which is dominated by gammadelta T cells, normal human skin has resident alphabeta T cells that are also sequenced, and this complicates analysis of the scalp TCR repertoire. Lesional scalp, especially in alopecia totalis/universalis, showed higher clonality and more expanded CD8+ clones than normal scalp, suggesting antigenic drive.

The V and J genes are TRBV29-1 and TRBJ2-2, with the D gene uncertain. The TCR originated in a human donor with alopecia areata. The sequenced sample was NKG2D-low CD8+ T cells sorted from blood. Sample cell subset or site, as interpreted from the label and publication: sorted CD8+ NKG2D-low blood T cells. Here is the DNA: TGCAGCGTTTACCTAGGCGGGGAGCTGTTTTTT. The encoded protein is CSVYLGGELFF.